A single T cell receptor (beta chain) is shown here with its context. The sample originates from a study of blood T cell repertoires in COVID-19. At the level of the study: The analysed material was cDNA or gDNA that came from T cells, B-cell-depleted T cells, or PBMCs.

As processed by the authors: Amplification from reference gene primers served as the basis for estimated nucleated cell counts. Profiling relied on immunoSEQ multiplex PCR, and the TCRdb table lists in-frame clones only, not all of them. V and J calls and clone size follow that table, whereas D and trimming were derived from the DNA. Of about 140,000 clones listed, around four fifths are singletons. The specimen sequenced was peripheral blood. The receptor was isolated from a human donor in a cohort sampled during active COVID-19.

The CDR3, as DNA: TGTGCCAGCAGTTTTCCCCCGGAGGGTACGCAGTATTTT. This sequence encodes CASSFPPEGTQYF. The gene calls are TRBV28 and TRBJ2-3; D is possibly TRBD2 (6 bases). The CDR3 extends over 13 amino acids. V lost 3 bases to trimming and J lost 8 bases, with 12 bases between them. Germline CDR1 and CDR2: MDHEN and SYDVKM.